This paragraph reports one T cell receptor beta chain. Its antigen remains unknown. Regulatory T cells were sorted from blood as CD4+ CD25-high CD127-low cells. These data come from a study of regulatory and conventional T cells in RAG deficiency. Study-wide results and caveats: Patient subsets had shorter CDR3s; Omenn Treg-Tconv overlap exceeded 75%. Treg unique TCR beta sequences were about 91-fold fewer in Omenn syndrome and CID/AS patients than controls.

This CDR3 comprises 13 residues. Per the germline V gene, CDR1 is SGHNT and CDR2 is YYREEE (reference sequence). V trimming: 5 bases; J trimming: 2 bases; junction bases outside the gene matches: 3. Profiling relied on immunoSEQ multiplex PCR, and the TCRdb table lists in-frame clones only, not all of them. The table has roughly 8,500 clones, around 93% seen once. This same sample was also part of a study on regulatory T cells. From that report: The PCR used 52 TRBV and 13 TRBJ primers. Patient repertoires had restricted TRB V-J pairs and skewed V and J usage, most in Tregs.

The chain couples TRBV5-4 to TRBJ1-2, with 7 bases matching TRBD1. This TCR was sampled from a human donor in good health. Sequenced sample: CD127- CD25+ CD4+ Tregs sorted from blood. The CDR3 protein is CASRKGGNYGYTF. The CDR3, as DNA: TGTGCCAGCAGGAAAGGGGGCAACTATGGCTACACCTTC. Filled out from reference TRBV5-4 and TRBJ1-2, the complete variable domain reads ETGVTQSPTHLIKTRGQQVTLRCSSQSGHNTVSWYQQALGQGPQFIFQYYREEENGRGNFPPRFSGLQFPNYSSELNVNALELDDSALYLCASRKGGNYGYTFGSGTRLTVV.